This is a list of T cell receptor beta chains from one sample in a study of vaccination and CD4 T cells after COVID-19. Their antigens are not known. TCRdb used MiXCR to reprocess the PCR reads, holding one entry per CDR3 protein. In the table there are about 20,000 distinct CDR3 sequences, 45% to 60% of which are singletons. Material for sequencing was CD4+ T cells from blood, cultured in vitro. The receptors were gathered from a human donor who had recovered from COVID-19. Each CDR3 is given with its conserved first and last residue. A D gene is named only where the DNA matches it firmly. The listing skips clone size in some rows; elsewhere it reads once, few, many or a size class.

V gene,D gene,J gene,clone size,CDR3 protein,CDR3 DNA
TRBV7-2,.,TRBJ1-4,few,CASSSQGDEKLFF,TGTGCCAGCAGCTCCCAGGGAGATGAAAAACTGTTTTTT
TRBV7-9,.,TRBJ2-2,.,CASSLARSASTGELFF,TGTGCCAGCAGCTTAGCGCGTTCAGCAAGCACCGGGGAGCTGTTTTTT
TRBV19,.,TRBJ1-5,few,CASSFQGQGQPQHF,TGTGCCAGTAGTTTCCAGGGACAAGGACAGCCCCAGCATTTT
TRBV11-2,.,TRBJ2-7,.,CASSLDRPTTYEQYF,TGTGCCAGCAGCTTAGATCGTCCCACAACCTACGAGCAGTACTTC
TRBV19,.,TRBJ2-6,.,CASQSSGANVLTF,TGTGCCAGTCAGAGCTCTGGGGCCAACGTCCTGACTTTC
TRBV24-1,TRBD1,TRBJ2-7,few,CATSDSGQGGYEQYF,TGTGCCACCAGTGACTCTGGACAGGGAGGCTACGAGCAGTACTTC
TRBV6-1,.,TRBJ2-3,once,CASSPIYFPGADTQYF,TGTGCCAGCAGCCCTATCTACTTCCCCGGAGCAGATACGCAGTATTTT
TRBV10-3,.,TRBJ2-3,medium-sized,CALRDTTSTDTQYF,TGTGCCTTACGGGACACTACTAGCACAGATACGCAGTATTTT
TRBV6-1,TRBD1,TRBJ1-5,few,CASRYSGGPQHF,TGTGCCAGCAGATATTCAGGGGGGCCCCAGCATTTT
TRBV4-1,.,TRBJ1-1,.,CASSQEEGRAFF,TGCGCCAGCAGCCAAGAGGAGGGGCGCGCTTTCTTT